This entry lists 28 T cell receptor beta chains sequenced from one sample in a study of cytomegalovirus exposure and HLA in healthy donors. Profiling relied on immunoSEQ multiplex PCR, and the TCRdb table lists in-frame clones only, not all of them. The sample lists more than 300,000 clones; roughly 88% were seen once. Sequencing used PBMCs. Every receptor here comes from a woman younger than 30 in good health and CMV-seronegative.

The chain joins TRBV7-9 to TRBJ2-5; 15 bases are shared with TRBD2. Germline lookup yields CDR1 SEHNR and CDR2 FQNEAQ (reference sequence). The trim removed 5 bases at V and 1 base at J, leaving 5 bases unmatched. The CDR3 is 17 amino acids. CDR3 loop: CASSPRTSGRAQETQYF. Written as DNA, the CDR3 is TGTGCCAGCAGCCCCCGGACTAGCGGGAGGGCCCAAGAGACCCAGTACTTC.

The V call is TRBV2, the J call TRBJ1-1, with D perhaps TRBD1 (5 bases). Germline V gives CDR1 SNHLY, CDR2 FYNNEI. With 6 bases removed from V and 1 base from J, the gap between germline ends came to 15 bases. The CDR3 is made up of 15 amino acids. For the CDR3, the DNA is TGTGCCAGCAGCAGGGAAAGACAGAGGAACACTGAAGCTTTCTTT. Its protein is CASSRERQRNTEAFF. The entire variable domain, with the rest obtained from reference TRBV2 and TRBJ1-1, is as follows: EPEVTQTPSHQVTQMGQEVILRCVPISNHLYFYWYRQILGQKVEFLVSFYNNEISEKSEIFDDQFSVERPDGSNFTLKIRSTKLEDSAMYFCASSRERQRNTEAFFGQGTRLTVV.

V and J are TRBV10-3 and TRBJ2-2; 9 bases align to TRBD2. From germline, CDR1 is ENHRY and CDR2 SYGVKD. This CDR3 spans 14 amino acids. V trimming: 8 bases; J trimming: 5 bases; junction bases outside the gene matches: 6. The CDR3 loop reads CAIRGGVKTGELFF. The CDR3 bases are TGTGCCATCCGCGGGGGGGTTAAGACCGGGGAGCTGTTTTTT.

The chain uses TRBV9 and TRBJ2-5, with TRBD2 matching 10 bases. The CDR3 runs 16 residues. The V segment lost 0 bases and the J segment 6 bases; nucleotides outside the gene matches: 8. Germline V CDR1 and CDR2: SGDLS, YYNGEE. In nucleotides, the CDR3 is TGTGCCAGCAGCGTAGCTCCAGCGGGAGGGTCCCAGACCCAGTACTTC. Residues: CASSVAPAGGSQTQYF.

The CDR3 nucleotides are TGTGCCAGCAGTTACTCACGCGGGAGGGGCGATGAGCAGTTCTTC. Its translation: CASSYSRGRGDEQFF. V gene TRBV6-6 combines with J gene TRBJ2-1; TRBD2 matches at 9 bases. The V segment lost 0 bases and the J segment 8 bases; nucleotides outside the gene matches: 5. The CDR3 has 15 residues. Germline V CDR1 and CDR2: MNHNY, SVGAGI (reference sequence).

The J gene is TRBJ1-5, the V gene TRBV7-6, with D maybe TRBD1 (5 bases). With 5 bases removed from V and 7 bases from J, the gap between germline ends came to 18 bases. The germline V gene has CDR1 SGHVS and CDR2 FNYEAQ. CDR3 size: 15 residues. CDR3 nucleotide sequence: TGTGCCAGCAGCCGACAATCGGGGGGGGTCCAGCCCCAGCATTTT. This gives the protein CASSRQSGGVQPQHF. Together with reference TRBV7-6 and TRBJ1-5, the CDR3 gives the full variable domain: GAGVSQSPRYKVTKRGQDVALRCDPISGHVSLYWYRQALGQGPEFLTYFNYEAQQDKSGLPNDRFSAERPEGSISTLTIQRTEQRDSAMYRCASSRQSGGVQPQHFGDGTRLSIL.

This chain uses TRBV9 with TRBJ1-1; TRBD1 agrees at 7 bases. V was pared by 1 base and J by 1 base, with 10 bases of the junction left unmatched. This CDR3 is 17 amino acids long. CDR1 and CDR2 (germline): SGDLS, YYNGEE. The CDR3 sequence is CASSVSQGEDPNTEAFF. DNA for the CDR3: TGTGCCAGCAGCGTAAGTCAGGGGGAGGACCCGAACACTGAAGCTTTCTTT.

The chain recombines TRBV7-8 with TRBJ2-1; D is undetermined. The CDR3 spans 13 residues. Trimming took 5 bases from V and 8 from J, leaving 13 bases between them. CDR1 and CDR2 (germline): SGHVS, FQNEAQ. CDR3 in DNA: TGTGCCAGCAGCCCATCGGTACGCGATGAGCAGTTCTTC. Residues: CASSPSVRDEQFF.

This clone was detected only once. This chain links TRBV4-2 with TRBJ1-1, with no clear D. The V gene lost 0 bases and the J gene lost 11 bases, with 16 bases spanning the gap. Looked up from germline, CDR1 is LGHNA and CDR2 is YNFKEQ. This CDR3 comprises 14 residues. CDR3 residues: CASSQDVERVVAFF. For the CDR3, the DNA is TGTGCCAGCAGCCAAGATGTTGAGCGGGTTGTCGCTTTCTTT.

The chain links TRBV27 to TRBJ2-7; 8 bases are shared with TRBD1. The CDR3 has 18 residues. CDR1 and CDR2 from the germline V gene are MNHEY and SMNVEV (reference sequence). V dropped 3 bases and J dropped 4; count of bases not matched to a gene: 17. CDR3 sequence: CASSFSGGDLVPPYEQYF. In DNA, the CDR3 is TGTGCCAGCAGTTTTTCAGGGGGCGATCTGGTCCCACCTTACGAGCAGTACTTC.

The chain employs TRBV29-1 and TRBJ2-3; maybe TRBD2 (6 bases). Trimming pared 7 bases from V and 14 bases from J, leaving 25 bases between. Germline V gives CDR1 SQVTM, CDR2 ANQGSEA. This CDR3 comprises 13 residues. The CDR3 nucleotides read TGCAGCGCCATTTCTATCCGGGGGTCCGCAGGGTATTTT. This gives the protein CSAISIRGSAGYF.

The rearrangement links TRBV7-2 to TRBJ2-7, with D possibly matching TRBD1 (6 bases). This CDR3 has 14 amino acids. Trimming pared 5 bases from V and 2 bases from J, leaving 13 bases between. CDR1 and CDR2 from the germline V gene are SGHTA and FQGNSA. CDR3 amino acids: CASSIQTGAYEQYF. In nucleotides, the CDR3 is TGTGCCAGCAGCATCCAGACAGGCGCCTACGAGCAGTACTTC. Combining the CDR3 with reference TRBV7-2 and TRBJ2-7 gives the whole variable domain GAGVSQSPSNKVTEKGKDVELRCDPISGHTALYWYRQSLGQGLEFLIYFQGNSAPDKSGLPSDRFSAERTGGSVSTLTIQRTQQEDSAVYLCASSIQTGAYEQYFGPGTRLTVT.

The rearrangement links TRBV6-6 to TRBJ1-2, with 8 bases matching TRBD1. The V and J ends lost 6 bases and 6 bases, in that order; junction bases with no gene match: 9. This CDR3 has 14 amino acids. CDR1 and CDR2 (germline): MNHNY, SVGAGI (reference sequence). The DNA for the CDR3 is TGTGCCAGCAGAATACCAGGGGGCACGGATGGCTACACCTTC. Translated: CASRIPGGTDGYTF.

The chain is built from TRBV29-1 and TRBJ2-1; TRBD1 aligns across 12 bases. Germline lookup yields CDR1 SQVTM and CDR2 ANQGSEA. Losses at the gene ends were 3 bases for V and 5 bases for J; bases not matched to a gene: 5. This CDR3 has 15 amino acids. The CDR3 DNA reads as TGCAGCGTTGATGTGGGACAGGGGGCTAACAATGAGCAGTTCTTC. This codes for CSVDVGQGANNEQFF.

The chain employs TRBV7-9 and TRBJ2-3; 13 bases fit TRBD2. This CDR3 spans 17 amino acids. Germline V gene lookup returns CDR1 SEHNR and CDR2 FQNEAQ (reference sequence). V shed 1 base, J shed 4 bases, and the junction held 5 bases outside the gene matches. The CDR3 DNA reads TGTGCCAGCAGCTTAGGAGGACTAGCGGGAGTCGCAGATACGCAGTATTTT. It yields the protein CASSLGGLAGVADTQYF.

J is TRBJ2-7 and V is TRBV14; D might be TRBD1 (5 bases). Per the germline V gene, CDR1 is SGHDN and CDR2 is FVKESK. Trimming removed 9 bases from V and 4 bases from J, with 22 bases in between. The CDR3 runs 15 residues. The CDR3 DNA follows: TGTGCCAGAGCGTCAAAGGGGCCCCTTACGTACGAGCAGTACTTC. Protein: CARASKGPLTYEQYF.

CDR3 nucleotide sequence: TGTGCCAGCAGCCAAGAGCGGGCTAGCGGGAATTACGAGCAGTACTTC. Its translation is CASSQERASGNYEQYF. The V call is TRBV4-2, the J call TRBJ2-7, with 9 bases matching TRBD2. CDR1 LGHNA and CDR2 YNFKEQ come from the germline V gene. CDR3 size: 16 residues. With V trimmed by 0 bases and J by 4 bases, 7 bases remained unmatched.

This rearrangement joins TRBV5-4 to TRBJ2-3; possible D gene TRBD1, 5 bases. Per germline, CDR1 SGHNT and CDR2 YYREEE (reference sequence). Trimming shortened V by 4 bases and J by 1 base, and 19 bases separated the two germline ends. The CDR3 is 17 amino acids. The CDR3 sequence: CASSPQFSGLGTDTQYF. CDR3 DNA: TGTGCCAGCAGCCCCCAATTTTCAGGGTTGGGCACAGATACGCAGTATTTT.

This clone appeared a single time. V is TRBV4-1 and J is TRBJ2-7, with a tentative D call TRBD2 (6 bases). Trimming took off 0 bases at V and 5 bases at J, with 11 bases between the two ends. The germline V gene has CDR1 MGHRA and CDR2 YSYEKL. This CDR3 region has 14 residues. The CDR3 spells CASSQDLGGNEQYF. CDR3 bases: TGCGCCAGCAGCCAAGATCTTGGGGGGAACGAGCAGTACTTC.

This clone was observed a few times. The gene calls are TRBV5-6 and TRBJ1-5; D possibly corresponds to TRBD1 (6 bases). The CDR3 covers 13 residues. Trimming took 0 bases from V and 5 from J, leaving 6 bases between them. The germline CDR1 and CDR2 sequences are SGHDT and YYEEEE. This CDR3 reads CASSLDRDQPQHF. The CDR3 DNA sequence: TGTGCCAGCAGCTTGGACAGGGATCAGCCCCAGCATTTT.

The chain couples TRBV5-1 to TRBJ2-3; 10 bases align to TRBD2. Germline V gives CDR1 SGHRS, CDR2 YFSETQ. The CDR3 has 16 amino acids. The junction had 10 bases not matched to a gene; V was cut back by 3 bases and J by 6 bases. The CDR3, as DNA: TGCGCCAGCAGCTCCGGACTAGCGGTAGACACGGATACGCAGTATTTT. It specifies CASSSGLAVDTDTQYF.

The genes are TRBV7-8 and TRBJ2-2; D unclear. Germline V gene sequence: CDR1 SGHVS, CDR2 FQNEAQ. The V end lost 4 bases, the J end lost 2 bases, and 14 bases lay between the germline ends. The CDR3 is 16 residues long. DNA of the CDR3: TGTGCCAGCAGCTCCTTAGCTCCCCTTAACACCGGGGAGCTGTTTTTT. Protein: CASSSLAPLNTGELFF.

In this sample, this clone turned up once. The chain has TRBV27 and TRBJ2-7, with 7 bases aligning to TRBD1. With V trimmed by 2 bases and J by 2 bases, 6 bases remained unmatched. This CDR3 spans 15 amino acids. Germline CDR1 and CDR2: MNHEY and SMNVEV (reference sequence). CDR3 DNA sequence: TGTGCCAGCAGTTTAACGGGACAGTGGACCTACGAGCAGTACTTC. Translation gives CASSLTGQWTYEQYF.

The chain carries TRBV25-1 and TRBJ2-3, with 8 bases lining up with TRBD2. After removal of 6 bases from V and 1 base from J, the junction contained 3 bases not matched to a gene. The germline V gene encodes CDR1 MGHDK and CDR2 SYGVNS. CDR3 length: 14 residues. This chain's CDR3 is CASRHSGGTDTQYF. The CDR3 DNA is TGTGCCAGCAGACATAGCGGGGGCACAGATACGCAGTATTTT. Full variable domain (outside the CDR3, taken from reference TRBV25-1 and TRBJ2-3): EADIYQTPRYLVIGTGKKITLECSQTMGHDKMYWYQQDPGMELHLIHYSYGVNSTEKGDLSSESTVSRIRTEHFPLTLESARPSHTSQYLCASRHSGGTDTQYFGPGTRLTVL.

The chain has TRBV7-3 and TRBJ2-7; unclear D gene. Trimming removed 2 bases from V and 2 bases from J, with 7 bases in between. CDR3 size: 13 residues. Germline values: CDR1 SGHTA, CDR2 FQGTGA. In DNA, the CDR3 is TGTGCCAGCAGCTTAGGCACAACCTACGAGCAGTACTTC. Protein product: CASSLGTTYEQYF.

This clone was seen just once. The rearrangement links TRBV6-5 to TRBJ2-7, with 14 positions matching TRBD2. CDR1 and CDR2 from the germline V gene are MNHEY and SVGAGI. Unmatched junction bases numbered 3, after V lost 5 bases and J lost 6 bases. The CDR3 spans 14 residues. CDR3 sequence (DNA): TGTGCCAGCAGTCGACTAGCGGGAGGGACCGAGCAGTACTTC. It is translated as CASSRLAGGTEQYF.

The rearrangement uses TRBV5-1 and TRBJ2-5; weak D call: TRBD2 (5 bases). The CDR3 loop spans 14 amino acids. The germline V gene encodes CDR1 SGHRS and CDR2 YFSETQ. Trimming took 0 bases from V and 4 from J, leaving 10 bases between them. DNA of the CDR3: TGCGCCAGCAGCTTGGTGACCAGCGGAGAGACCCAGTACTTC. Encoded protein: CASSLVTSGETQYF. Full variable domain (missing parts from reference TRBV5-1 and TRBJ2-5): KAGVTQTPRYLIKTRGQQVTLSCSPISGHRSVSWYQQTPGQGLQFLFEYFSETQRNKGNFPGRFSGRQFSNSRSEMNVSTLELGDSALYLCASSLVTSGETQYFGPGTRLLVL.

The V call is TRBV29-1, the J call TRBJ1-3; tentative D call: TRBD1 (5 bases). V lost 2 bases, J lost 0 bases, and 14 bases lay in between. The CDR3 length is 16 residues. Germline CDR1 and CDR2: SQVTM and ANQGSEA. The CDR3: CSVEKGNTSSGNTIYF. CDR3 nucleotide sequence: TGCAGCGTTGAAAAGGGGAACACCAGCTCTGGAAACACCATATATTTT.